This TCR beta chain came from a study of blood T cell repertoires in COVID-19. Study summary: Samples representing acute and convalescent COVID-19 were sourced from the United States, Italy and Spain. The analysed material was cDNA or gDNA that came from T cells, B-cell-depleted T cells, or PBMCs.

Assay used: immunoSEQ multiplex PCR; TCRdb lists only in-frame clones, some missing. The sample includes under 50,000 clones, 79% of them seen just once. The origin of this receptor is a man between 65 and 85 years old with acute or convalescent COVID-19. Sequenced input: peripheral blood.

The CDR3 DNA is TGTGCCAGCAGTTACCCAGGTTTGAGCGGGTTCTTC. Protein sequence: CASSYPGLSGFF. The rearrangement uses TRBV6-2 or TRBV6-3 and TRBJ2-1, with a tentative D call TRBD2 (5 bases). V lost 2 bases and J 15 bases, leaving 14 bases between the germline ends. CDR1 and CDR2 from the germline V gene are MNHEY and SVGEGT. The CDR3 extends over 12 amino acids.